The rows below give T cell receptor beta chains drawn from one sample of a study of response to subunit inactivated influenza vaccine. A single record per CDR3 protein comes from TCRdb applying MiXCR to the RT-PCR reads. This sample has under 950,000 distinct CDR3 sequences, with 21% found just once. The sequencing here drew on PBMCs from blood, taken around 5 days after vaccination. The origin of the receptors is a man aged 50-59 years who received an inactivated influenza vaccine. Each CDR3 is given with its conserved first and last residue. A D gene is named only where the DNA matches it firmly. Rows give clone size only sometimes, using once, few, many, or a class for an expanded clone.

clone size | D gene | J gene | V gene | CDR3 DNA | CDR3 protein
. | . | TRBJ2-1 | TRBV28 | TGTGCCAGCACCAGATGGTTGAGTGAGCAGTTCTTC | CASTRWLSEQFF
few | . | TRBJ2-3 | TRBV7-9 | TGTGCCAGCAGCTCCTTCTCCACAGATACGCAGTATTTT | CASSSFSTDTQYF
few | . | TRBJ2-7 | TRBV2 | TGTGCCAGCCAGGGGCCCGCCTACGAGCAGTACTTC | CASQGPAYEQYF
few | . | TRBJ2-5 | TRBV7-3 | TGTGCCAGCAGCTTGTCCGCAGGGGTCCAAGAGACCCAGTACTTC | CASSLSAGVQETQYF
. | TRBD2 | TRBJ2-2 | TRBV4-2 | TGTGCCAGCAGCCAAGATTCCCCGACTAGCGGGGTTACCGCCGGGGAGCTGTTTTTT | CASSQDSPTSGVTAGELFF
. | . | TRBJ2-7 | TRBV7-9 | TGTGCCAGCAGCCCAGAGGGCTATACATTCTACGAGCAGTACTTC | CASSPEGYTFYEQYF
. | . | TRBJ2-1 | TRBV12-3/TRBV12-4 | TGTGCCAGCAGTCTCTCTAGCAAGGATGAGCAGTTCTTC | CASSLSSKDEQFF
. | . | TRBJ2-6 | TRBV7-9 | TGTGCCAGCAGGGAGCTACACTCTGGGGCCAACGTCCTGACTTTC | CASRELHSGANVLTF
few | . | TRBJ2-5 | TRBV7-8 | TGTGCCAGCAGCTTATATTTCGGGGGCTCAAAAGAGACCCAGTACTTC | CASSLYFGGSKETQYF
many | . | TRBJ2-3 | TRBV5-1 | TGTGCCAGCAGTCCCCGGGGTAGCACAGATACGCAGTATTTT | CASSPRGSTDTQYF
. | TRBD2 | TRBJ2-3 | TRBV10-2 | TGCGCCAGCAGTGAGTCGGGTAGCGGGGGAGCAGATACGCAGTATTTT | CASSESGSGGADTQYF
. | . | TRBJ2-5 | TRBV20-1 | TGCAGTGCTAGAGACACCCGTTCAGAGGGGGGAGAGACCCAGTACTTC | CSARDTRSEGGETQYF
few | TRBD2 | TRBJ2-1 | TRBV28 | TGTGCCAGCAGTTTAAGCGGGACCCTGGGGTCCAATGAGCAGTTCTTC | CASSLSGTLGSNEQFF
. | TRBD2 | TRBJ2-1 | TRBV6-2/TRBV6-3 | TGTGCCAGCAGAAAACCGGGCGGGAGTAATGTAAATGAGCAGTTCTTC | CASRKPGGSNVNEQFF
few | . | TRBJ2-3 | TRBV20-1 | TGCAGTGCTACGGGATTCGCAGATACGCAGTATTTT | CSATGFADTQYF
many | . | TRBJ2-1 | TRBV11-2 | TGTGCCAGCAGCTTACTTAGCTCCTACAATGAGCAGTTCTTC | CASSLLSSYNEQFF
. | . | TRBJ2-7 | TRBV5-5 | TGTGCCAGTCCCAAGGATCCCGGGGTTAACTTC | CASPKDPGVNF
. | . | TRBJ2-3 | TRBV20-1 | TGCAGTGCTAGTCGTCATACGCAGTATTTT | CSASRHTQYF
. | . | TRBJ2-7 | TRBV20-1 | TGCAGTGCTAGAGCTTCAGGGTTTTTCCACGAGCAGTACTTC | CSARASGFFHEQYF
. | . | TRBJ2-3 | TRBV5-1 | TGCGCCAGCAGCTTGGGGGGCGTGAGACAGGGCACAGATACGCAGTATTTT | CASSLGGVRQGTDTQYF
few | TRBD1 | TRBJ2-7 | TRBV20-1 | TGCAGTGGGGACAGGGTTGCCTACGAGCAGTACTTC | CSGDRVAYEQYF
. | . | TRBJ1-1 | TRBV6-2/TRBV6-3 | TGTGCCGGCAGTAAAAGTATAGGGGAACGAAGTGAAGCTTTCTTT | CAGSKSIGERSEAFF
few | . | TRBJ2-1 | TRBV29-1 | TGCAGCGTTGCGGCACACAATGAGCAGTTCTTC | CSVAAHNEQFF
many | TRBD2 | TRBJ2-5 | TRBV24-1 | TGTGCCACCAGTGATGTCTTTTCGGGAGGCGAGACCCAGTACTTC | CATSDVFSGGETQYF
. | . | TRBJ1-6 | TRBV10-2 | TGCGCCAGCAGTGAGATTGGTAGGACCTATAATTCACCCCTCCACTTT | CASSEIGRTYNSPLHF
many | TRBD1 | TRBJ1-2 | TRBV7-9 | TGTGCCAGCAGCTTTGGGACAGGGGGCTATGGCTACACCTTC | CASSFGTGGYGYTF
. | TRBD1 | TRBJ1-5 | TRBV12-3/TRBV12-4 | TGTGCCAGCAGGTTGACAGGGGCCTATCAGCCCCAGCATTTT | CASRLTGAYQPQHF
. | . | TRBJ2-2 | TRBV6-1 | TGTGCCAGCAGTGAAGCGGGGCTAGACACCGGGGAGCTGTTTTTT | CASSEAGLDTGELFF
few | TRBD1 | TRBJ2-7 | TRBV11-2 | TGTGCCAGCAGCCTTAGGACAGGGCATACCTACGAGCAGTACTTC | CASSLRTGHTYEQYF
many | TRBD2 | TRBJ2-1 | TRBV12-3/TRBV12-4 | TGTGCCAGCAGTCTCGCGACTAGCGGGGTATACAATGAGCAGTTCTTC | CASSLATSGVYNEQFF
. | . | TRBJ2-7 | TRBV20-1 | TGCAGTGCTAGTACGGTGAGGCGGACCTACGAGCAGTACTTC | CSASTVRRTYEQYF
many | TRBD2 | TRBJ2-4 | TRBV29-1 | TGCAGCGTTGAAGAACTAGCGGGGCGGGGGGGAAACATTCAGTACTTC | CSVEELAGRGGNIQYF
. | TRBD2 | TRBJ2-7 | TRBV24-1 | TGTGCCACCAGTGATTTCGGGGGGTTGGACGAGCAGTACTTC | CATSDFGGLDEQYF
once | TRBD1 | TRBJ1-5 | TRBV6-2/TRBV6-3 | TGTGCCAGCAGAGCTTCGGGACAGGGGGCCTTGTCACAGCCCCAGCATTTT | CASRASGQGALSQPQHF
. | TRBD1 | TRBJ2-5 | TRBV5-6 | TGTGCCAGCAGCTTATGGACAGGCTACCAAGAGACCCAGTACTTC | CASSLWTGYQETQYF
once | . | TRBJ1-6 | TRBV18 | TGTGCCAGCTCACCACGGCAGGCCAAGGGCGCCTATAATTCACCCCTCCACTTT | CASSPRQAKGAYNSPLHF
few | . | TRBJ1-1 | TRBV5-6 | TGTGCCAGCAGCCAAATCGTCCGGAGCACTGAAGCTTTCTTT | CASSQIVRSTEAFF
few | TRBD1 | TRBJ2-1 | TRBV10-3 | TGTGCCATCAGTGAACAGGGGTCCTACAATGAGCAGTTCTTC | CAISEQGSYNEQFF
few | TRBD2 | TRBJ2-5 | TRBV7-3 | TGTGCCAGCAGCTCAAACCCCAGGGGACTAGCGGGGGGAGAGACCCAGTACTTC | CASSSNPRGLAGGETQYF
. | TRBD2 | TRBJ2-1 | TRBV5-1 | TGCGCCAGCAGAAGGATAGCGGGGGGAACGTACAATGAGCAGTTCTTC | CASRRIAGGTYNEQFF
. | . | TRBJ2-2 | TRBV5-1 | TGCGCCAGCAGCCCGGACGGGGAGCTGTTTTTT | CASSPDGELFF
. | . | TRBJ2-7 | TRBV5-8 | TGTGCCAGCAGCCGGAGGGGCAGGCAGGGATCGAGGGAGCAGTACTTC | CASSRRGRQGSREQYF
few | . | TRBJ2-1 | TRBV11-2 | TGTGCCAGCAGCTTAGACAGAAGCCAAATTGGGCAGTTCTTC | CASSLDRSQIGQFF
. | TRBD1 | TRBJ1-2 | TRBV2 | TGTGCCAGCGCCACGGGACAGGGGCTGGCTGGCTACACCTTC | CASATGQGLAGYTF
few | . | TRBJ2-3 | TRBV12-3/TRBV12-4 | TGTGCCACCAGGAATCACAGGGTACCAGATACGCAGTATTTT | CATRNHRVPDTQYF
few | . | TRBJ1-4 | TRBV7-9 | TGTGCCAGCAGCTCGATCCAGGCGGGGAAACTGTTTTTT | CASSSIQAGKLFF
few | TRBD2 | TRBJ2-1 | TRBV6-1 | TGTGCCAGCAGTCCCGGGACTAGCGGAGCCTACAATGAGCAGTTCTTC | CASSPGTSGAYNEQFF
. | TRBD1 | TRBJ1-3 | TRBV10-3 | TGTGCCATCAGTGAGTCGACAGGGGGCTCCTCTGGAAACACCATATATTTT | CAISESTGGSSGNTIYF
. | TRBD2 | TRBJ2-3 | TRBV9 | TGTGCCAGCAGCGTTGCCGGGACTACCACAGATACGCAGTATTTT | CASSVAGTTTDTQYF
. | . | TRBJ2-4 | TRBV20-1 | TGCAGTGCTGGTTTGGCTAGGCGGTCGCGGGCTCAGTACTTC | CSAGLARRSRAQYF
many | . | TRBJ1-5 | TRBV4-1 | TGCGCCAGCAGCCAAAATGAGTACTACAATCAGCCCCAGCATTTT | CASSQNEYYNQPQHF
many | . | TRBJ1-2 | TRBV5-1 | TGCGCCAGCAGCTTGGGGGGAGACTATGGCTACACCTTC | CASSLGGDYGYTF
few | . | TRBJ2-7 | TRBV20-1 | TGCAGTGCTAGAGATTCCCTTAGCGGAACCTACGAGCAGTACTTC | CSARDSLSGTYEQYF
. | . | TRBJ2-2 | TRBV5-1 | TGCGCCAGCAGCTTGGAGACAGAACCGAACACCGGGGAGCTGTTTTTT | CASSLETEPNTGELFF
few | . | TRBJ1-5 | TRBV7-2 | TGTGCCAGCAGCTTAGCCCCACAGGGACAGCCCCAGCATTTT | CASSLAPQGQPQHF
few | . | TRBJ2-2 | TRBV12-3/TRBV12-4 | TGTGCCAGCAGTTTCAGGGTTGGACCCACCGGGGAGCTGTTTTTT | CASSFRVGPTGELFF
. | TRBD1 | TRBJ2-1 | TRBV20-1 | TGCAGTGCAAAGGCCGGACAGGGCTACAATGAGCAGTTCTTC | CSAKAGQGYNEQFF
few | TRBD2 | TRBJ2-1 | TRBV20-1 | TGCAGTGCCGGGACTAGCGGGGGGCCAGAGCAGTTCTTC | CSAGTSGGPEQFF
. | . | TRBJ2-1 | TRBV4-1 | TGCGCCAGCAGCCAAGTGCGGGATAAGCAGTTCTTC | CASSQVRDKQFF